This passage covers 14 T cell receptor beta chains from one sample sequenced in a study of shared T cell receptors in the human thymus. Sequencing was performed with immunoSEQ multiplex PCR; in TCRdb, only in-frame clones are kept and a portion is missing. Seen here are 720,000 or so clones, roughly 88% observed once, and the top ten hold 0.0095% to 0.013%. These same records also appear under a second study, on human thymus T cells.

What was sequenced was thymocytes. The receptors shown here come from a girl under three years old with a congenital heart defect.

V is TRBV5-1 and J is TRBJ2-7; 7 nucleotides agree with TRBD1. The CDR3 covers 15 residues. CDR1 is SGHRS and CDR2 is YFSETQ in the germline V gene. V shed 1 base, J shed 2 bases, and the junction held 6 bases outside the gene matches. CDR3 sequence: CASSLNRDSAYEQYF. The CDR3 DNA reads TGCGCCAGCAGCTTGAACCGGGACAGTGCCTACGAGCAGTACTTC.

J is TRBJ1-1 and V is TRBV12-5, with 11 positions matching TRBD1. The length of the CDR3 is 21 residues. The J segment lost 3 bases and the V segment lost 1 base, leaving 19 bases of the junction unmatched. Germline CDR1 is LGHNT and CDR2 is FRNRAP. CDR3: CASGLEGGWDRGFPWDTEAFF. CDR3 coding DNA: TGTGCTAGTGGTTTGGAAGGCGGCTGGGACAGGGGGTTCCCATGGGACACTGAAGCTTTCTTT. Full variable domain (rest looked up from reference TRBV12-5 and TRBJ1-1): DARVTQTPRHKVTEMGQEVTMRCQPILGHNTVFWYRQTMMQGLELLAYFRNRAPLDDSGMPKDRFSAEMPDATLATLKIQPSEPRDSAVYFCASGLEGGWDRGFPWDTEAFFGQGTRLTVV.

The rearrangement uses TRBV29-1 and TRBJ2-3; D is perhaps TRBD2 (5 bases). V lost 5 bases and J lost 9, with 15 bases in between. This CDR3 is built from 12 residues. Germline V CDR1 and CDR2: SQVTM, ANQGSEA. The DNA of the CDR3 is TGCAGCGTTTCGAGGGCCGCCCGGACGCAGTATTTT. This encodes CSVSRAARTQYF.

This clone has just a few counts. The rearrangement joins TRBV9 to TRBJ1-1; 7 bases agree with TRBD1. Germline assignment: CDR1 SGDLS and CDR2 YYNGEE. The ends lost 0 bases at V and 3 bases at J; junction bases unmatched: 14. The CDR3 loop spans 18 amino acids. The CDR3 coding sequence is TGTGCCAGCAGCGTAGACGGTAATGTTGGGACAGAGCACACTGAAGCTTTCTTT. This gives the protein CASSVDGNVGTEHTEAFF.

This clone was recorded once. The genes are TRBV15 and TRBJ1-1; perhaps TRBD1 as D (5 bases). CDR3 length equals 16 residues. Trimming pared 3 bases from V and 0 bases from J, leaving 14 bases between. Germline loops: CDR1 LNHNV, CDR2 YYDKDF (reference sequence). The CDR3 DNA is TGTGCCACCAGCAGCCGCAGGGTTATCATGAACACTGAAGCTTTCTTT. Amino acids: CATSSRRVIMNTEAFF. The variable domain in full, with the rest retrieved from reference TRBV15 and TRBJ1-1, is DAMVIQNPRYQVTQFGKPVTLSCSQTLNHNVMYWYQQKSSQAPKLLFHYYDKDFNNEADTPDNFQSRRPNTSFCFLDIRSPGLGDTAMYLCATSSRRVIMNTEAFFGQGTRLTVV.

This chain links TRBV9 with TRBJ1-1; D may be TRBD1 (5 bases). Trimming removed 0 bases at V and 12 bases at J, with 21 bases between. There are 15 residues in the CDR3. Per the germline V gene, CDR1 is SGDLS and CDR2 is YYNGEE. CDR3 nucleotides: TGTGCCAGCAGCGTAGAGCCCCTACAGGATTTAGGCCCTTTCTTT. Encoded protein: CASSVEPLQDLGPFF.

This clone turned up a few times. The J gene is TRBJ1-2, the V gene TRBV28, with unresolved D. V shed 2 bases and J shed 5 bases, with 12 bases lying between them. Germline lookup yields CDR1 MDHEN and CDR2 SYDVKM. The CDR3 extends over 14 amino acids. The chain's CDR3 is CASSLGLSSYGYTF. In nucleotides, the CDR3 is TGTGCCAGCAGTTTAGGCCTCTCATCTTATGGCTACACCTTC.

This chain joins TRBV7-2 and TRBJ1-4; a weak D match, TRBD1 (5 bases). The germline V gene has CDR1 SGHTA and CDR2 FQGNSA. V lost 7 bases, J lost 8 bases, and 23 bases lay in between. The CDR3 runs 16 residues. The CDR3 DNA follows: TGTGCCAGCAACGACTCCGGGGGAGTCGCAGGGGAAAAACTGTTTTTT. This translates into CASNDSGGVAGEKLFF.

The chain recombines TRBV29-1 with TRBJ2-5; D might be TRBD1 (6 bases). The CDR3 totals 14 residues. V gave up 6 bases and J gave up 4 bases, with 18 bases separating them. The germline V gene encodes CDR1 SQVTM and CDR2 ANQGSEA. DNA for the CDR3: TGCAGCGTCACGGCAGGGGTGCCGAGAGAGACCCAGTACTTC. Amino acid sequence: CSVTAGVPRETQYF.

This clone has a single count. V gene TRBV18 combines with J gene TRBJ2-3; D call uncertain. Trimming shortened V by 2 bases and J by 4 bases, and 4 bases separated the two germline ends. CDR3 length: 12 amino acids. The germline CDR1 and CDR2 sequences are KGHSH and LQKENI. CDR3 sequence: CASSPSADTQYF. The DNA for the CDR3 is TGTGCCAGCTCACCATCCGCAGATACGCAGTATTTT.

This clone was picked up a small number of times. The chain has TRBV6-5 and TRBJ2-7, with a tentative D call TRBD2 (6 bases). Germline V gene lookup returns CDR1 MNHEY and CDR2 SVGAGI. The CDR3 contains 15 residues. The V end lost 0 bases, the J end lost 3 bases, and 12 bases lay between the germline ends. CDR3 region: CASSYSRGGLYEQYF. The CDR3 DNA reads TGTGCCAGCAGTTACTCGAGGGGAGGCCTCTACGAGCAGTACTTC.

The chain uses TRBV25-1 and TRBJ1-6; D is ambiguous. V was pared by 3 bases and J by 11 bases, with 14 bases between. CDR1 is MGHDK and CDR2 is SYGVNS in the germline V gene. This CDR3 is built from 14 residues. For the CDR3, the DNA is TGTGCCAGCAGTGATTACGGGGATCAGGCACCCCTCCACTTT. The encoded protein is CASSDYGDQAPLHF. Based on the CDR3 plus reference TRBV25-1 and TRBJ1-6, the full variable domain is EADIYQTPRYLVIGTGKKITLECSQTMGHDKMYWYQQDPGMELHLIHYSYGVNSTEKGDLSSESTVSRIRTEHFPLTLESARPSHTSQYLCASSDYGDQAPLHFGNGTRLTVT.

The gene calls are TRBV6-5 and TRBJ2-1; maybe TRBD2 (6 bases). Per germline, CDR1 MNHEY and CDR2 SVGAGI. This CDR3 comprises 14 residues. V lost 6 bases to trimming and J lost 9 bases, with 18 bases between them. The chain's CDR3 is CASRPRPLGGEQFF. CDR3 in DNA: TGTGCCAGCAGACCCCGACCGTTGGGGGGTGAGCAGTTCTTC.

V and J are TRBV28 and TRBJ1-6; tentative D call: TRBD1 (5 bases). The CDR3 loop spans 15 amino acids. Trimming stripped 2 bases from V and 11 bases from J, with 16 bases between. Germline CDR1 and CDR2: MDHEN and SYDVKM. CDR3 in amino acids: CASSLHTRGGTPLHF. In nucleotides, the CDR3 is TGTGCCAGCAGTTTACACACCCGCGGGGGGACACCCCTCCACTTT.